The 22 T cell receptor beta chains listed next were all sequenced from one sample in a study of regulatory T cells in long-lasting Graves disease. Through Arm-PCR of CDR3 regions and iRepertoire HTBI primers, TCR beta libraries were built. From the multiplex PCR reads, TCRdb called clonotypes with MiXCR, one entry per CDR3 protein. The sample includes some 370,000 distinct CDR3 sequences, approximately 10% seen only once; the top ten take 18%. Time point described: newly diagnosed GD, antithyroid drugs for less than 3 months. The TCR library used RNA extracted from PBMCs. The sample was also reused in another study, on T cells in Graves' hyperthyroidism and ophthalmopathy.

The specimen comprised peripheral blood mononuclear cells (PBMCs), sampled at new diagnosis, from a patient treated with antithyroid drugs. Every receptor here comes from a woman in her late teens or twenties with Graves disease.

V usage is TRBV7-2 and J usage is TRBJ2-7; D gene ambiguous. Germline V gene sequence: CDR1 SGHTA, CDR2 FQGNSA. The ends were cut back, 5 bases at V and 3 bases at J, with 11 bases in the middle. The CDR3 spans 13 residues. The CDR3 coding sequence is TGTGCCAGCAGCCACCCTCCCCGCTACGAGCAGTACTTC. Translation gives CASSHPPRYEQYF.

The table lists this clonotype with many counts. This chain links TRBV27 with TRBJ2-5, with D unresolved. The germline V gene has CDR1 MNHEY and CDR2 SMNVEV (reference sequence). V was shortened by 0 bases and J by 9 bases, with 14 bases between the two germline ends. The CDR3 is 14 residues long. The DNA for the CDR3 is TGTGCCAGCAGTTTATCGAATGTCGTGATGGCCCAGTACTTC. Amino acid sequence: CASSLSNVVMAQYF.

In its sample, this clonotype was seen a few times. The rearrangement links TRBV7-6 to TRBJ2-5; 7 nucleotides match TRBD2. The CDR3 is made up of 15 amino acids. The V segment lost 1 base and the J segment 1 base; nucleotides outside the gene matches: 3. CDR1 and CDR2 from the germline V gene are SGHVS and FNYEAQ. The CDR3 DNA is TGTGCCAGCAGCTTAGGCCTAGCGGCCCAAGAGACCCAGTACTTC. Translating gives CASSLGLAAQETQYF.

This clonotype appeared many times. The gene calls are TRBV28 and TRBJ2-1; a weak D match, TRBD2 (6 bases). This CDR3 has 17 amino acids. The germline V and J ends were trimmed by 1 base and 0 bases, with 13 bases remaining between them. Germline V gives CDR1 MDHEN, CDR2 SYDVKM. CDR3 nucleotide sequence: TGTGCCAGCAGTTTATTTGTTAGCGGCCTCTCCTACAATGAGCAGTTCTTC. This translates into CASSLFVSGLSYNEQFF.

The rearrangement links TRBV27 to TRBJ1-6; D might be TRBD1 (5 bases). The V gene lost 3 bases and the J gene lost 0 bases, with 18 bases spanning the gap. The CDR3 has 19 amino acids. The germline V gene has CDR1 MNHEY and CDR2 SMNVEV (reference sequence). The CDR3 DNA reads TGTGCCAGCAGTTTCGTTTCTGGGGCGCATAGCTCCTATAATTCACCCCTCCACTTT. This codes for CASSFVSGAHSSYNSPLHF.

This clonotype was detected many times. The chain joins TRBV12-3 or TRBV12-4 to TRBJ2-7; a possible D gene is TRBD1 (8 bases). Trimming shortened V by 3 bases and J by 7 bases, and 28 bases separated the two germline ends. This CDR3 is built from 18 residues. The CDR3 DNA reads TGTGCCAGCAGTTTGGGGGGGCTGCCCACAGGGGGTACTTGGGAGCAGTACTTC. Amino acids: CASSLGGLPTGGTWEQYF.

The V call is TRBV7-9, the J call TRBJ2-3, with 12 positions matching TRBD2. Germline CDR1 SEHNR, CDR2 FQNEAQ (reference sequence). The ends lost 4 bases at V and 6 bases at J; junction bases unmatched: 8. The CDR3 loop spans 16 amino acids. The CDR3 spells CASSSGLAGRTDTQYF. In DNA, the CDR3 is TGTGCCAGCAGCTCAGGACTAGCGGGACGAACGGATACGCAGTATTTT.

V gene TRBV27 combines with J gene TRBJ1-3; the match to TRBD1 covers 8 bases. The V and J ends lost 5 bases and 0 bases, in that order; junction bases with no gene match: 9. The CDR3 has 17 residues. CDR1 is MNHEY, CDR2 SMNVEV, per germline (reference sequence). CDR3 bases: TGTGCCAGCAGTCCGGGACAGGTCGGCGTCTCTGGAAACACCATATATTTT. This codes for CASSPGQVGVSGNTIYF.

V and J are TRBV27 and TRBJ1-1; D might be TRBD1 (5 bases). The CDR3 runs 18 residues. Trimming took off 2 bases at V and 2 bases at J, with 21 bases between the two ends. From germline, CDR1 is MNHEY and CDR2 SMNVEV (reference sequence). This chain's CDR3 is CASSLRVGGTKANTEAFF. The CDR3, as DNA: TGTGCCAGCAGTTTAAGAGTGGGGGGGACCAAGGCAAACACTGAAGCTTTCTTT.

This clonotype was detected ten times or more. The chain recombines TRBV7-2 with TRBJ2-5; TRBD1 agrees at 7 bases. V lost 5 bases, J lost 2 bases, and 11 bases stayed unmatched. This CDR3 is 16 amino acids long. Per germline, CDR1 SGHTA and CDR2 FQGNSA. As DNA, the CDR3 is TGTGCCAGCAGCCGCTCGAGGGGGCGAATTCAAGAGACCCAGTACTTC. The encoded protein is CASSRSRGRIQETQYF.

There are a few counts of this clonotype. The chain uses TRBV20-1 and TRBJ1-5; 7 bases match TRBD1. Trimming took 7 bases from V and 2 from J; bases not matched to a gene: 11. The CDR3 spans 15 residues. Germline lookup yields CDR1 DFQATT and CDR2 SNEGSKA (reference sequence). The CDR3 here is CSVAEGQYRNQPQHF. As DNA, the CDR3 is TGCAGTGTCGCGGAGGGACAGTACCGCAATCAGCCCCAGCATTTT.

This clonotype was seen repeatedly, ten times or more. J is TRBJ1-1 and V is TRBV27, with 9 bases matching TRBD1. Unmatched junction bases numbered 6, after V lost 5 bases and J lost 5 bases. Germline V gene sequence: CDR1 MNHEY, CDR2 SMNVEV (reference sequence). The CDR3 is made up of 14 amino acids. Here the CDR3 reads CASSPGQGATEAFF. Here the CDR3 DNA reads TGTGCCAGCAGTCCGGGACAGGGTGCGACTGAAGCTTTCTTT.

This clonotype was seen a few times. CDR3 DNA: TGTGCCAGTAGTATAAGCAGAACCGGGGAGCTGTTTTTT. It is translated as CASSISRTGELFF. The genes are TRBV19 and TRBJ2-2; D uncertain. CDR1 and CDR2 from the germline V gene are LNHDA and SQIVND (reference sequence). This CDR3 spans 13 amino acids. The ends were cut back, 2 bases at V and 5 bases at J, with 6 bases in the middle. Combining the CDR3 with reference TRBV19 and TRBJ2-2 gives the whole variable domain DGGITQSPKYLFRKEGQNVTLSCEQNLNHDAMYWYRQDPGQGLRLIYYSQIVNDFQKGDIAEGYSVSREKKESFPLTVTSAQKNPTAFYLCASSISRTGELFFGEGSRLTVL.

J is TRBJ2-5 and V is TRBV5-1, with D perhaps matching TRBD1 (5 bases). V lost 5 bases to trimming and J lost 1 base, with 15 bases between them. CDR1 and CDR2 from the germline V gene are SGHRS and YFSETQ. The CDR3 length is 15 residues. For the CDR3, the DNA is TGCGCCAGCAGGTTGTTGGGGCAGGGCCAAGAGACCCAGTACTTC. This codes for CASRLLGQGQETQYF. The full variable domain, rest sourced from reference TRBV5-1 and TRBJ2-5, is KAGVTQTPRYLIKTRGQQVTLSCSPISGHRSVSWYQQTPGQGLQFLFEYFSETQRNKGNFPGRFSGRQFSNSRSEMNVSTLELGDSALYLCASRLLGQGQETQYFGPGTRLLVL.

This clonotype was found many times. Here the CDR3 DNA reads TGTGCCAGCAGTTACTGGCCGGGGGCGGAAGGGTGGATGAACACTGAAGCTTTCTTT. This codes for CASSYWPGAEGWMNTEAFF. The V call is TRBV6-2 or TRBV6-3, the J call TRBJ1-1, with TRBD1 as a possible D gene (6 bases). Looked up from germline, CDR1 is MNHEY and CDR2 is SVGEGT. The CDR3 is 19 residues long. Trimming took off 1 base at V and 0 bases at J, with 21 bases between the two ends.

This chain connects TRBV7-9 to TRBJ2-7; no definite D call. Germline V lookup: CDR1 SEHNR, CDR2 FQNEAQ (reference sequence). CDR3 length: 11 amino acids. With 2 bases removed from V and 4 bases from J, the gap between germline ends came to 3 bases. The CDR3 loop is CASSLMYEQYF. CDR3 DNA sequence: TGTGCCAGCAGCTTAATGTACGAGCAGTACTTC.

Many counts were recorded for this clonotype. V gene TRBV7-6 combines with J gene TRBJ1-6; D is unresolved. The CDR3 contains 16 residues. Germline CDR1 and CDR2: SGHVS and FNYEAQ. V was pared by 6 bases and J by 0 bases, with 12 bases between. The CDR3 reads CASRRIASSYNSPLHF. In DNA, the CDR3 is TGTGCCAGCAGAAGGATCGCGAGCTCCTATAATTCACCCCTCCACTTT.

The chain uses TRBV6-2 or TRBV6-3 and TRBJ2-1, with a weak D call TRBD2 (6 bases). This CDR3 has 17 amino acids. The V end lost 5 bases, the J end lost 3 bases, and 20 bases lay between the germline ends. The germline V gene has CDR1 MNHEY and CDR2 SVGEGT. Here the CDR3 DNA reads TGTGCCAGCAGTACTGCGGTGGGGGGTCCTAACTACAATGAGCAGTTCTTC. It translates to CASSTAVGGPNYNEQFF.

This clonotype showed up many times. V and J are TRBV28 and TRBJ2-5; D gene ambiguous. The CDR3 runs to 16 residues. V was cut by 4 bases and J by 0 bases, with 15 bases left in between. Germline V gene data show CDR1 as MDHEN and CDR2 as SYDVKM. Here the CDR3 reads CASSYAQAVNQETQYF. In nucleotides, the CDR3 is TGTGCCAGCAGTTATGCCCAGGCGGTCAACCAAGAGACCCAGTACTTC.

At least ten counts were recorded for this clonotype. The genes are TRBV15 and TRBJ2-2; 7 bases line up with TRBD1. CDR3 size: 16 residues. Unmatched junction bases numbered 8, after V lost 0 bases and J lost 7 bases. CDR1 and CDR2 (germline): LNHNV, YYDKDF (reference sequence). In DNA form, the CDR3 reads TGTGCCACCAGCAGAGAAATTAGGGGGCATGACGGGGAGCTGTTTTTT. Its translation: CATSREIRGHDGELFF.

This clonotype was counted ten times or more. The V call is TRBV28, the J call TRBJ2-4; D unresolved. Trimming left V 2 bases short and J 0 bases short, with 11 bases between. Looked up from germline, CDR1 is MDHEN and CDR2 is SYDVKM. The CDR3 has 16 amino acids. The CDR3 sequence: CASSLLDGLAKNIQYF. The CDR3 DNA sequence: TGTGCCAGCAGTTTACTCGACGGGCTAGCCAAAAACATTCAGTACTTC.

The chain combines TRBV6-1 with TRBJ2-7, with D tentatively TRBD1 or TRBD2 (5 bases each). V lost 5 bases and J lost 5, with 16 bases in between. This CDR3 is built from 14 residues. In germline, CDR1 is MNHNS, CDR2 SASEGT. The CDR3, as DNA: TGTGCCAGCAGTCCACGGGGCAGTTTACACGAGCAGTACGTC. Protein: CASSPRGSLHEQYV.